The rows below give T cell receptor beta chains drawn from one sample of a study of blood T cell repertoires in COVID-19. Clones were read by immunoSEQ multiplex PCR, and TCRdb kept only the in-frame ones, dropping some. The sample has around 55,000 clones, approximately 86% seen once; the top ten hold 3.5% to 4%. Input material: peripheral blood. Receptors originate from a middle-aged man with COVID-19, enrolled during active disease. The CDR3 runs from the conserved cysteine through the conserved F or W. Fields, in order: D gene, J gene, V gene, clone size, CDR3 protein, CDR3 DNA. The D gene is left open where the match is weak. The listing skips clone size in some rows; elsewhere it reads once, few, many or a size class.

>TRBD1|TRBJ2-2|TRBV30|-
CAWRILGGAPGELFF
TGTGCCTGGAGAATATTAGGGGGCGCCCCCGGGGAGCTGTTTTTT
>TRBD1|TRBJ1-1|TRBV5-6|-
CASSLRRTGITEAFF
TGTGCCAGCAGCTTGCGTCGGACAGGGATCACTGAAGCTTTCTTT
>-|TRBJ2-7|TRBV19|-
CASSMGLSYEQYF
TGTGCCAGTAGTATGGGGCTCTCCTACGAGCAGTACTTC
>TRBD1|TRBJ1-1|TRBV6-5|-
CASSAGTEGTEAFF
TGTGCCAGCAGCGCCGGGACAGAAGGCACTGAAGCTTTCTTT
>-|TRBJ2-1|TRBV24-1|-
CATSDFRDNEQFF
TGTGCCACCAGTGACTTCCGGGACAATGAGCAGTTCTTC
>-|TRBJ2-7|TRBV30|-
CAIELSTGDSYEQYF
TGTGCCATAGAGCTCTCGACGGGGGACTCCTACGAGCAGTACTTC
>TRBD1|TRBJ1-6|TRBV19|-
CASSIREQGAGSPLHF
TGTGCCAGTAGTATACGGGAACAGGGGGCCGGATCACCCCTCCACTTT
>-|TRBJ1-6|TRBV27|-
CASRQERNYNSPLHF
TGTGCCAGCAGACAGGAACGGAACTATAATTCACCCCTCCACTTT
>-|TRBJ1-2|TRBV18|-
CASSPFSGDFGYTF
TGTGCCAGCTCACCATTCTCAGGGGATTTTGGCTACACCTTC
>-|TRBJ1-6|TRBV25-1|-
CASSETSGIYSYNSPLHF
TGTGCCAGCAGTGAAACCAGCGGGATTTACTCCTATAATTCACCCCTCCACTTT
>TRBD1|TRBJ2-1|TRBV2|-
CASSARTGLFSYNEQFF
TGTGCCAGCAGCGCTAGGACAGGGCTATTCTCCTACAATGAGCAGTTCTTC
>TRBD2|TRBJ2-3|TRBV7-3|-
CASSPQGGADTQYF
TGTGCCAGCAGCCCCCAGGGAGGGGCAGATACGCAGTATTTT
>-|TRBJ1-1|TRBV24-1|-
CATSDLAGDTEAFF
TGTGCCACCAGTGATTTGGCAGGGGACACTGAAGCTTTCTTT
>-|TRBJ2-7|TRBV5-6|-
CASSLQGSSYEQYF
TGTGCCAGCAGCTTGCAGGGCAGCTCCTACGAGCAGTACTTC
>TRBD1|TRBJ2-2|TRBV5-4|-
CASSSRGQSGTGELFF
TGTGCCAGCAGCTCGAGGGGGCAGTCTGGCACCGGGGAGCTGTTTTTT
>-|TRBJ2-7|TRBV25-1|-
CASSEQGLAGGSYEQYF
TGTGCCAGCAGTGAACAAGGTCTGGCAGGAGGCTCCTACGAGCAGTACTTC
>-|TRBJ2-2|TRBV5-6|-
CASSFTFGELFF
TGTGCCAGCAGTTTTACTTTCGGGGAGCTGTTTTTT
>TRBD1|TRBJ1-4|TRBV7-8|-
CASSPRQGAGEKLFF
TGTGCCAGCAGCCCACGACAGGGGGCAGGTGAAAAACTGTTTTTT
>TRBD1|TRBJ2-3|TRBV7-9|-
CASSEKPGQGRDTQYF
TGTGCCAGCAGCGAAAAGCCTGGACAGGGCCGGGATACGCAGTATTTT
>TRBD2|TRBJ2-5|TRBV11-2|-
CASSLVPPRSGGAGETQYF
TGTGCCAGCAGCTTAGTTCCACCTAGAAGCGGGGGGGCCGGGGAGACCCAGTACTTC
>-|TRBJ1-1|TRBV29-1|-
CSVVVSVLKPGWNTEAFF
TGCAGCGTCGTGGTTTCGGTGTTAAAGCCGGGGTGGAACACTGAAGCTTTCTTT
>TRBD1|TRBJ1-2|TRBV5-6|few
CASSRDRENYGYTF
TGTGCCAGCAGCCGGGACAGGGAGAACTATGGCTACACCTTC
>-|TRBJ2-5|TRBV12-3/TRBV12-4|-
CASSQLPKETQYF
TGTGCCAGCAGCCAACTACCCAAAGAGACCCAGTACTTC
>TRBD2|TRBJ2-1|TRBV19|few
CASSIGVRELTYNEQFF
TGTGCCAGTAGTATAGGGGTGCGGGAGCTTACCTACAATGAGCAGTTCTTC
>-|TRBJ1-2|TRBV28|-
CASSPHDRNYGYTF
TGTGCCAGCAGCCCTCACGACAGGAACTATGGCTACACCTTC
>-|TRBJ2-7|TRBV3-1/TRBV3-2|-
CASSPTRGGYEQYF
TGTGCCAGCAGCCCGACAAGGGGGGGCTACGAGCAGTACTTC
>-|TRBJ2-7|TRBV15|-
CATSRDPGGRGFSYEQYF
TGTGCCACCAGCAGAGACCCTGGGGGGCGGGGGTTCTCCTACGAGCAGTACTTC
>-|TRBJ2-3|TRBV7-8|-
CASSLRWRGSTDTQYF
TGTGCCAGCAGCTTACGTTGGCGGGGTAGCACAGATACGCAGTATTTT
>-|TRBJ1-2|TRBV11-2|-
CASSLQINYGYTF
TGTGCCAGCAGCTTACAGATTAACTATGGCTACACCTTC
>-|TRBJ1-5|TRBV4-1|-
CASSQEGQRGNQPQHF
TGCGCCAGCAGCCAAGAAGGACAACGAGGCAATCAGCCCCAGCATTTT
>-|TRBJ2-3|TRBV9|-
CASSDSRRDTQYF
TGTGCCAGCAGCGACTCTCGCCGAGATACGCAGTATTTT
>TRBD2|TRBJ2-3|TRBV19|-
CASSATSLAGVVDTQYF
TGTGCCAGTAGTGCAACCTCGCTAGCGGGAGTGGTGGATACGCAGTATTTT
>TRBD2|TRBJ2-1|TRBV5-8|-
CASSQGLATYNEQFF
TGTGCCAGCAGCCAGGGACTAGCGACCTACAATGAGCAGTTCTTC
>TRBD1|TRBJ2-3|TRBV5-4|-
CASSKRQGGTDTQYF
TGTGCCAGCAGCAAACGACAGGGCGGCACAGATACGCAGTATTTT
>TRBD1|TRBJ1-2|TRBV6-5|-
CASSPDRSYGYTF
TGTGCCAGCAGTCCGGACAGGAGCTATGGCTACACCTTC
>-|TRBJ2-5|TRBV13|-
CASSTRQEAAETQYF
TGTGCCAGCAGCACCCGACAGGAGGCGGCAGAGACCCAGTACTTC
>-|TRBJ2-3|TRBV30|-
CAWSGLLNTQYF
TGTGCCTGGAGTGGGTTACTCAATACGCAGTATTTT
>TRBD2|TRBJ2-1|TRBV18|-
CASSSTTSGALNEQFF
TGTGCCAGCTCGTCCACGACTAGCGGGGCCCTCAATGAGCAGTTCTTC
>-|TRBJ2-7|TRBV19|once
CASSYLAGEQYF
TGTGCCAGTAGTTATCTAGCCGGCGAGCAGTACTTC
>-|TRBJ1-1|TRBV19|-
CASRRGPAGTEAFF
TGTGCCAGTCGCCGCGGGCCGGCGGGTACTGAAGCTTTCTTT
>TRBD1|TRBJ1-2|TRBV19|-
CASTWGTGGNYGYTF
TGTGCCAGTACCTGGGGGACAGGGGGTAACTATGGCTACACCTTC
>-|TRBJ2-7|TRBV19|few
CASSIGSGTYEQYF
TGTGCCAGTAGTATAGGGTCAGGGACATACGAGCAGTACTTC
>TRBD2|TRBJ2-3|TRBV7-7|-
CASSPDGGFDTQYF
TGTGCTAGCAGCCCCGACGGGGGGTTTGATACGCAGTATTTT